Below, 19 T cell receptor beta chains from the same sample are listed, as sequenced in a study of blood T cell repertoires in COVID-19. Sequenced by immunoSEQ multiplex PCR; TCRdb stores in-frame clones only, minus some. The repertoire includes about 160,000 clones, about 86% of them detected once, and under 13% sits in the top ten. Sequencing input: peripheral blood. The origin of the receptors is a woman in her 70s with COVID-19, enrolled during active disease.

The chain is built from TRBV30 and TRBJ1-1; 9 bases align to TRBD1. This CDR3 is built from 16 residues. The germline gives CDR1 GTSNPN, CDR2 SVGIG (reference sequence). V was pared by 1 base and J by 1 base, with 7 bases of the junction left unmatched. This chain's CDR3 is CAWSDGSGQGNTEAFF. Written as DNA, the CDR3 is TGTGCCTGGAGTGACGGCTCGGGACAGGGGAACACTGAAGCTTTCTTT.

The chain employs TRBV19 and TRBJ2-2; possibly TRBD1 for D (7 bases). CDR3 length: 14 residues. Germline assignment: CDR1 LNHDA and CDR2 SQIVND (reference sequence). V dropped 10 bases and J dropped 4 bases, with 16 bases sitting between them. The CDR3 DNA is TGTGCCACATTCAGGGGGGCGGGCACCGGGGAGCTGTTTTTT. Its protein product is CATFRGAGTGELFF.

The chain employs TRBV28 and TRBJ2-7; no clear D gene. The V end lost 6 bases, the J end lost 0 bases, and 9 bases lay between the germline ends. The CDR3 is made up of 13 amino acids. CDR1 and CDR2 from the germline V gene are MDHEN and SYDVKM. The DNA of the CDR3 is TGTGCCAGCAGCTGGCAGAACTCCTACGAGCAGTACTTC. This sequence encodes CASSWQNSYEQYF.

V is TRBV10-3 and J is TRBJ1-6; D perhaps matches TRBD1 (5 bases). The CDR3 loop spans 14 amino acids. The germline V gene encodes CDR1 ENHRY and CDR2 SYGVKD. The ends were cut back, 11 bases at V and 4 bases at J, with 15 bases in the middle. DNA of the CDR3: TGTGCCGCCGGGGGAAACCATTATAATTCACCCCTCCACTTT. It yields the protein CAAGGNHYNSPLHF.

V is TRBV5-6 and J is TRBJ1-6, with D perhaps matching TRBD1 (5 bases). Trimming removed 5 bases at V and 8 bases at J, with 26 bases between. CDR1 and CDR2 (germline): SGHDT, YYEEEE. The CDR3 spans 18 residues. Written as DNA, the CDR3 is TGTGCCAGCAGTCGAGCCGGGGCCTTTAGTAGCGGTCATTCACCCCTCCACTTT. This encodes CASSRAGAFSSGHSPLHF.

This clone was found once. This chain links TRBV23-1 with TRBJ1-1; possible D gene TRBD1, 6 bases. TRBV23-1 is classed as an ORF, of uncertain function. This CDR3 region has 14 residues. The V and J ends lost 0 bases and 2 bases respectively, with 7 bases between them. CDR3 in DNA: TGCGCCAGCAGTCAATCGGACAGCAACACTGAAGCTTTCTTT. Translating gives CASSQSDSNTEAFF.

The chain joins TRBV18 to TRBJ2-7; TRBD2 might be the D (6 bases). CDR1 is KGHSH, CDR2 LQKENI, per germline. This CDR3 region has 15 residues. With 3 bases removed from V and 0 bases from J, the gap between germline ends came to 12 bases. The CDR3, as DNA: TGTGCCAGCTCACCTCGACTAGTGCCCTCCTACGAGCAGTACTTC. Protein: CASSPRLVPSYEQYF.

The chain has TRBV5-1 and TRBJ2-4; the D gene is possibly TRBD1 (6 bases). The germline V and J ends were trimmed by 3 bases and 0 bases, with 13 bases remaining between them. The germline gives CDR1 SGHRS, CDR2 YFSETQ. The CDR3 spans 16 residues. The CDR3 nucleotides read TGCGCCAGCAGCTACGGACAGAGCCTAGCCAAAAACATTCAGTACTTC. It yields the protein CASSYGQSLAKNIQYF.

The chain couples TRBV5-5 to TRBJ1-4; D possibly corresponds to TRBD1 (6 bases). This CDR3 contains 16 residues. The ends were cut back, 3 bases at V and 7 bases at J, with 19 bases in the middle. Germline CDR1 is SGHKS and CDR2 is YYEKEE (reference sequence). In nucleotides, the CDR3 is TGTGCCAGCAGCTCCGTCGGGTCAGGGGTTAGTGAAAAACTGTTTTTT. Translating it yields CASSSVGSGVSEKLFF.

This chain uses TRBV24-1 with TRBJ2-2; the D gene is possibly TRBD1 (5 bases). Per germline, CDR1 KGHDR and CDR2 SFDVKD. The CDR3 has 16 residues. Trimming cost V 4 bases and J 5 bases, with 16 bases left between them. The CDR3 region has the DNA TGTGCCACCAGTGACTTAGGGGCTCAGGGAACCGGGGAGCTGTTTTTT. Its translation: CATSDLGAQGTGELFF.

This clone appeared a few times. The V call is TRBV9, the J call TRBJ1-6; D is unresolved. The V and J ends lost 0 bases and 8 bases respectively, with 9 bases between them. The CDR3 runs 14 residues. Per germline, CDR1 SGDLS and CDR2 YYNGEE. CDR3 loop: CASSVGRGDSPLHF. The CDR3 DNA is TGTGCCAGCAGCGTAGGCCGGGGAGATTCACCCCTCCACTTT.

V usage is TRBV18 and J usage is TRBJ2-7, with no clear D. V was trimmed by 7 bases and J by 2 bases, leaving 12 bases between them. Germline lookup yields CDR1 KGHSH and CDR2 LQKENI. This CDR3 is built from 13 residues. The CDR3 region is CASYPDAPYEQYF. The CDR3 DNA is TGTGCCAGCTATCCAGATGCCCCCTACGAGCAGTACTTC.

The count of this clone is one. This chain links TRBV25-1 with TRBJ1-4, with TRBD1 as a possible D gene (5 bases). This CDR3 is 16 amino acids long. V was pared by 8 bases and J by 0 bases, with 16 bases between. Germline V lookup: CDR1 MGHDK, CDR2 SYGVNS. The CDR3 is CASRAGIIATNEKLFF. The CDR3 bases are TGTGCCAGCCGTGCAGGGATCATTGCAACTAATGAAAAACTGTTTTTT.

This chain joins TRBV19 and TRBJ1-2, with 7 positions matching TRBD1. The CDR3 has 15 residues. Per the germline V gene, CDR1 is LNHDA and CDR2 is SQIVND (reference sequence). The V gene end was trimmed by 5 bases and the J gene end by 5 bases; junction bases not matched to a gene: 11. The CDR3 nucleotides are TGTGCCAGTAGTTCGTACGACAGGGCTACTTATGGCTACACCTTC. Translating it yields CASSSYDRATYGYTF. Using reference TRBV19 and TRBJ1-2 for the parts outside the CDR3, the full variable domain is DGGITQSPKYLFRKEGQNVTLSCEQNLNHDAMYWYRQDPGQGLRLIYYSQIVNDFQKGDIAEGYSVSREKKESFPLTVTSAQKNPTAFYLCASSSYDRATYGYTFGSGTRLTVV.

This clone appeared once. This chain joins TRBV9 and TRBJ1-1; D is unclear. V lost 1 base and J lost 1, with 20 bases in between. The length of the CDR3 is 18 residues. The germline V gene has CDR1 SGDLS and CDR2 YYNGEE. The CDR3 sequence: CASSVLPGGPNSNTEAFF. CDR3 in DNA: TGTGCCAGCAGCGTATTGCCCGGTGGGCCTAATTCGAACACTGAAGCTTTCTTT.

The chain couples TRBV2 to TRBJ1-2, with 8 positions matching TRBD1. V shed 6 bases, J shed 0 bases, and the junction held 3 bases outside the gene matches. Germline V gene sequence: CDR1 SNHLY, CDR2 FYNNEI. The CDR3 spans 14 residues. CDR3 sequence: CASRRTGTNYGYTF. As DNA, the CDR3 is TGTGCCAGCAGACGGACAGGGACTAACTATGGCTACACCTTC.

The chain combines TRBV5-1 with TRBJ1-6; 7 bases are shared with TRBD1. The CDR3 extends over 17 amino acids. V shed 0 bases, J shed 9 bases, and the junction held 12 bases outside the gene matches. CDR1 and CDR2 from the germline V gene are SGHRS and YFSETQ. The CDR3: CASSLESGTVLLSPLHF. As DNA, the CDR3 is TGCGCCAGCAGCTTGGAGTCGGGGACAGTGTTACTTTCACCCCTCCACTTT.

V gene TRBV11-2 combines with J gene TRBJ2-7; a weak D match, TRBD1 (5 bases). V was shortened by 0 bases and J by 4 bases, with 13 bases between the two germline ends. The CDR3 runs 15 residues. The germline V gene has CDR1 SGHAT and CDR2 FQNNGV. The CDR3 sequence: CASSLDGQGMYEQYF. The CDR3 coding sequence is TGTGCCAGCAGCTTAGATGGTCAGGGAATGTACGAGCAGTACTTC.

The chain employs TRBV3-1 (or the pseudogene TRBV3-2) and TRBJ1-1; D perhaps matches TRBD1 (6 bases). The germline V gene encodes CDR1 LGHDT and CDR2 YNNKEL (reference sequence). V was trimmed by 1 base and J by 1 base, leaving 7 bases between them. The CDR3 loop spans 14 amino acids. The CDR3: CASSQGQANTEAFF. CDR3 bases: TGTGCCAGCAGCCAAGGACAGGCGAACACTGAAGCTTTCTTT.